Listed here is a single TCR beta chain. What antigen it recognizes has not been identified. No qualities accompany the bases; no much larger clone lies one base away. The CDR3 covers 13 residues, taking in both the cysteine and the phenylalanine. Only the CDR3 DNA stays, 39 bases, in frame from base 1. Trimming takes 6 bases from V and 6 bases from J, and the germline ends sit 15 bases apart. The germline V gene sets CDR1 to MDHEN and CDR2 to SYDVKM. The data stem from a study of shared clonotypes between healthy human individuals (dated by TCRdb to about 2020). Background for the entire study: Three men and two women, aged 18 to 49 years, made up the cohort. To increase sequencing depth and limit assay-specific biases, TCR repertoire library preparation and sequencing were carried out by different laboratories using diverse techniques. For each donor, CD4 naive and CD4 memory were each run on three plates, CD8 naive on two plates, and CD8 memory on one plate. Between about 0.85 and 10 billion PBMCs per donor were obtained by leukapheresis. Blood TCR repertoires of 5 or 6 healthy adults were deeply sequenced to estimate repertoire size and the extent of clonotype sharing between individuals. The paper as a whole reports these results and caveats: Compared with non-shared clonotypes, the clonotypes found in all four sorted-subset donors had higher generation probabilities. Pairwise subsampling led to the expectation that sequencing depth would affect the degree of clonotype sharing among donors. Sampling was restricted to blood, and TCR repertoires in tissues likely differ from the TCR repertoires found in blood. Incomplete sequencing was indicated by rarefaction of sorted-subset datasets, despite the large sequencing depth. Sharing across a few donors was observed for roughly 5.4% of naive CD4, 3.5% of naive CD8, 2% to 2.5% of memory CD4, and over 0.3% of memory CD8 clonotypes. The small number of donors limited the genetic and exposure-history diversity represented. Naive subsets generally had larger estimated clonotype richness than memory subsets did.

The donors were healthy, HIV-negative adults who had no recently reported acute infections or vaccinations. Only Caucasian adults living in Nashville, Tennessee, USA were represented among the donors. CD4+ T cells were enriched by magnetic negative selection; naive cells were then positively selected on CD45RA, and the negative fraction formed the memory subset. Blood was obtained by leukapheresis, after which PBMCs were separated by Ficoll-Histopaque density gradient centrifugation and cryopreserved in liquid nitrogen vapor phase. Analytical flow cytometry was used to check the purity and quantity of each magnetically sorted T cell population. Genomic DNA was isolated from each sorted fraction and quantified by UV absorbance on a Nanodrop 2000c. Using the deep immunoSEQ assay, TCR CDR3 regions were amplified from genomic DNA by multiplex PCR. For each cell subset, the extracted genomic DNA was distributed evenly across all wells of several immunoSEQ 96-well plates, and each plate served as one replicate. For sorted subsets, each replicate PCR was loaded with approximately 0.2 ug genomic DNA, equivalent to approximately 27,000 T cell genomes. Purified libraries were quantified with a Qubit 3.0 fluorometer, sized on a Bioanalyzer 2100, and re-quantified with the KAPA Library Quantification kit. Every immunoSEQ 96-well plate was sequenced on a dedicated single-read 150-cycle Illumina NextSeq 550 flow cell. The study's processing was this. The immunoSEQ output contained only junctional sequences without quality scores, so filtering could not match that applied to full-length reads. Sequences were annotated with PyIR, a Python wrapper for IgBLAST v1.9, and V/J genes and CDR3 were assigned using IMGT germline references. Reads with weak V/J assignments (E-value above 1e-6), missing CDR3, stop codons, out-of-frame junctions, or ambiguous translated residues were removed. V3J clonotypes were defined by identical inferred V gene, J gene, and CDR3 amino acid sequence. To compute the percentage overlap between repertoires, the number of shared unique clonotypes was divided by the size of the smaller repertoire. Repertoire richness was assessed with RTK rarefaction, the Chao1 estimator, and Recon v2.1 estimates of unobserved clonotypes. For all TCRbeta clonotypes obtained by the gDNA method from four donors, generation probabilities were computed with OLGA. Entries here come from immuneACCESS through TCRdb and include only in-frame sequences with V and J called. Some clones fail to appear in such tables; in the studies checked, an unresolved V gene covers under half of the shortfall, and the cause of the remainder is unknown. V, J and clone size are those of that table, while D and trimming were read from the DNA. This sample has millions of clones in its table, and approximately 93% of those were observed once. Of the sample, under 0.45% is held by the ten largest clones.

Recombination joined TRBV28 with TRBJ2-7, and possibly TRBD1, on 6 matching bases. This TCR was recovered from a man between 18 and 35 years old in good health. Some clones in this sample may be carry-over from other donors' samples. The specimen was naive CD4+ T cells from PBMCs. According to the study, the label for this sample's cell subset or site signals: CD45RA+ positively selected. The nucleotides read TGTGCCAGCAGCTCTAGACAGGCTGGCGAGCAGTACTTC. This encodes CASSSRQAGEQYF.